The following is a T cell receptor beta chain sequence with its context. Its antigen is currently unknown. The sample belongs to a study of cytomegalovirus exposure and HLA in healthy donors. Germline CDR1 and CDR2: SNHLY and FYNNEI. The CDR3 has 14 amino acids. With 3 bases removed from V and 0 bases from J, the gap between germline ends came to 5 bases. PCR involved 60 Vbeta and 13 Jbeta primers. Measured with immunoSEQ multiplex PCR; TCRdb has only the in-frame clones, and not every one. The sample contains 150,000 to 200,000 clones, approximately 75% of which appear only once. Study results and caveats: A link between a missense DCLRE1C variant and TCR beta V- and J-gene trimming emerged from a later analysis. The authors confirmed in vitro that three CMV-associated chains were specific for CMV antigens.

This receptor was taken from a woman younger than 35 in good health and CMV-seronegative. This sequence joins TRBV2 and TRBJ1-4; D is uncertain. Sequenced: PBMCs. In DNA form, the CDR3 reads TGTGCCAGCAGTGACGGAGCAACTAATGAAAAACTGTTTTTT. Protein: CASSDGATNEKLFF.